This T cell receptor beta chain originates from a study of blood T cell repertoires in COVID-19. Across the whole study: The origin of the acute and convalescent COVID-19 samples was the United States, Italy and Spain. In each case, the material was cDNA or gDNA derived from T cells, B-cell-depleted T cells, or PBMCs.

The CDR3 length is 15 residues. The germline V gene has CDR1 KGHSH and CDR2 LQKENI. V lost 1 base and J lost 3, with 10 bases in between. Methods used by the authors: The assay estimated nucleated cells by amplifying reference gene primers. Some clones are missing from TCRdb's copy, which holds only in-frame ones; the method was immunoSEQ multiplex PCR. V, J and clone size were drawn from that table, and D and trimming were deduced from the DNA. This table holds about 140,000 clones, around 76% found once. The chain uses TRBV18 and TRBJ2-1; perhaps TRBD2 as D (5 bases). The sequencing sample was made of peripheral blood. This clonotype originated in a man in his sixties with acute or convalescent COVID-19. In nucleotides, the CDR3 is TGTGCCAGCTCACCACTAGCGTATCTCTACAATGAGCAGTTCTTC. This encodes CASSPLAYLYNEQFF.